This section outlines one T cell receptor (beta chain) sequence together with its context. Its antigen remains undetermined. Base qualities are not provided; no much larger clone lies one nucleotide away. These data originate in a study of identical twins (dated by TCRdb to about 2016). Concerning the study at large: To test whether fetal clonotypes persist, this study deep-sequenced TCR alpha and beta repertoires from monozygotic twins, from unrelated adults of various ages, and from cord blood. To rule out contamination, the twin experiments were replicated at different times with different library preparation protocols.

Results the study describes overall, beyond this receptor: Because the same donors could not be followed over many years, the conclusions relied on cross-sectional statistical analysis. Zero-insertion analyses could be partly confounded by invariant T cells such as MAIT and iNKT, though diverse VJ usage argued against such confounding for most clonotypes. Abundant cord blood beta clonotypes carried fewer insertions; young adult naive repertoires showed a weaker similar trend, while memory repertoires showed none. Recombination models systematically underestimated out-of-frame TCR alpha sharing in monozygotic twins but agreed with sharing between unrelated individuals. Compared with coincidental sharing between unrelated individuals, out-of-frame TCR alpha sequences shared between twins showed an excess of sequences with low generation probability. The excess sharing between twins in beta out-of-frame sequences was weaker because fewer shared sequences reduced the signal-to-noise ratio.

Libraries were prepared through 5' RACE. Sequencing was carried out with an Illumina HiSeq 2000. Template switching added a universal primer binding site, and the final cDNA carried a unique molecular identifier that allowed TCR cDNA molecules to be counted accurately. Specific primers in the conserved constant-segment region were used to synthesize first-strand cDNA for TCR alpha and beta chains. To control for contamination, every cDNA library was double barcoded, receiving both a SMART-Mk sample barcode and Illumina barcodes. Two successive PCR steps introduced TruSeq adapter sequences along with Illumina sample barcodes. TCR alpha and beta cDNA libraries were sequenced on the Illumina HiSeq platform with custom primers. In the authors' own workflow: Unique molecular identifiers were extracted from raw reads with MiGEC, and CDR3 positions were determined with MiXCR. Recombination models were inferred per individual with the repgenHMM and IGoR tools using an EM algorithm. Shared clonotypes were analyzed with the tcR package in R, and sharing was normalized by the product of cloneset sizes. To study raw recombination free of thymic and clonal selection effects, out-of-frame nonproductive sequences were analyzed. Using fastp trimming at Q25 and MiXCR clonotype assembly, TCRdb reanalyzed the public sequencing data and kept in-frame beta chains. Each entry merges the rows of one CDR3 protein and shows their most common DNA and genes. The V and J calls reflect TCRdb's pipeline rather than the authors' work. The sample table shows 1.5 million to 2 million distinct CDR3 sequences, and roughly 35% are seen once. 0.27% of the sample lies in the top ten.

All donors were healthy Caucasians. The CDR3 spans 15 residues, from the cysteine through the phenylalanine. The kept DNA is CDR3 alone, 45 bases in frame from the first base. V is pared back by 5 bases and J by 6 bases, with 19 bases lying between the germline termini. CDR1 and CDR2 were assigned from the germline V gene as MDHEN and SYDVKM. The source material was cord blood. The chain is encoded by TRBV28 joined to TRBJ1-2, with the D gene call left open. This receptor was taken from a newborn girl in good health. CDR3 loop: CASSLTLPTGNGYTF. DNA sequence: TGTGCCAGCAGTCTGACTCTTCCTACCGGGAATGGCTACACCTTC.